This T cell receptor (beta chain) is from a study of radiotherapy plus CTLA-4 blockade in lung cancer. Notes on the study in general: Clones derived from tumor TCRs expanded in blood after radiotherapy plus ipilimumab. In blood, early T cell clone dynamics reportedly predicted response best, together with interferon-beta.

Germline lookup yields CDR1 SNHLY and CDR2 FYNNEI. V lost 6 bases and J lost 1; bases outside the gene matches: 6. The CDR3 sequence is 15 residues long. This clone showed up just once. The antigen is unknown. Assay used: immunoSEQ multiplex PCR; TCRdb lists only in-frame clones, some missing. There are 95,000 to 150,000 clones in the sample; about 90% occur only once, and more than 6.5% lies in the top ten. Chemo-refractory metastatic non-small-cell lung cancer patients underwent focal radiation alongside CTLA-4 blockade with ipilimumab. This receptor was obtained from a human donor with non-small cell lung cancer that progressed on radiotherapy plus ipilimumab. This material consisted of peripheral blood, taken from a patient treated with radiotherapy plus ipilimumab. The chain combines TRBV2 with TRBJ1-5; 7 bases match TRBD1. The CDR3 loop reads CASSEGAGSNQPQHF. DNA for the CDR3: TGTGCCAGCAGCGAGGGGGCAGGGAGCAATCAGCCCCAGCATTTT.